The 28 T cell receptor beta chains in this list originate from one sample, sequenced in a study of identical twins. TCRdb reprocessed the 5' RACE reads via MiXCR and lists one record per CDR3 protein. The data show about 900,000 distinct CDR3 sequences, approximately 13% seen once. The data also belong to a second study, concerning yellow fever vaccine responses in identical twins.

The specimen sequenced was PBMCs. These receptors came from a woman under 30 in good health.

V is TRBV24-1 and J is TRBJ2-1; D might be TRBD1 (5 bases). The CDR3 loop spans 16 amino acids. Trimming stripped 4 bases from V and 9 bases from J, with 21 bases between. Germline lookup yields CDR1 KGHDR and CDR2 SFDVKD. The CDR3 reads CATSDPADISMGEQFF. As DNA, the CDR3 is TGTGCCACCAGTGACCCCGCGGACATCTCCATGGGTGAGCAGTTCTTC.

The CDR3 DNA is TGCAAATCAGATCCGGGCGCTAATTCACCCCTCCACTTT. Protein product: CKSDPGANSPLHF. The chain uses TRBV20-1 and TRBJ1-6; D call uncertain. The germline V gene encodes CDR1 DFQATT and CDR2 SNEGSKA (reference sequence). The length of the CDR3 is 13 residues.

This clonotype was counted between two and nine times. At one boundary the junction diverges from the germline segment, which might be a read error. The rearrangement joins TRBV9 to TRBJ1-2, with 7 bases fitting TRBD1. There are 11 residues in the CDR3. Germline CDR1 and CDR2: SGDLS and YYNGEE. In DNA form, the CDR3 reads TGTGCCAGCAGCGTTAGGGACAGCGGGGACTTC. It yields the protein CASSVRDSGDF. Variable domain in full (rest from reference TRBV9 and TRBJ1-2): DSGVTQTPKHLITATGQRVTLRCSPRSGDLSVYWYQQSLDQGLQFLIQYYNGEERAKGNILERFSAQQFPDLHSELNLSSLELGDSALYFCASSVRDSGDFGSGTRLTVV.

This clonotype appeared many times. This rearrangement joins TRBV5-1 to TRBJ1-2; tentative D call: TRBD1 (5 bases). V dropped 4 bases and J dropped 3 bases, with 10 bases sitting between them. Looked up from germline, CDR1 is SGHRS and CDR2 is YFSETQ. The CDR3 runs to 13 residues. CDR3 nucleotide sequence: TGCGCCAGCAGCAGGGACGGCGACTATGGCTACACCTTC. Its translation: CASSRDGDYGYTF. Filled out from reference TRBV5-1 and TRBJ1-2, the complete variable domain reads KAGVTQTPRYLIKTRGQQVTLSCSPISGHRSVSWYQQTPGQGLQFLFEYFSETQRNKGNFPGRFSGRQFSNSRSEMNVSTLELGDSALYLCASSRDGDYGYTFGSGTRLTVV.

This clonotype came up many times. This chain joins TRBV3-1 and TRBJ2-5; D call uncertain. The V and J ends lost 1 base and 2 bases respectively, with 5 bases between them. The CDR3 consists of 13 residues. CDR1 and CDR2 (germline): LGHDT, YNNKEL (reference sequence). Written as DNA, the CDR3 is TGTGCCAGCAGCCAAGGTTTTCAAGAGACCCAGTACTTC. Translating gives CASSQGFQETQYF.

This clonotype came up many times. The V call is TRBV12-3 or TRBV12-4, the J call TRBJ2-6; no clear D gene. The CDR3 contains 13 residues. V was cut by 4 bases and J by 2 bases, with 3 bases left in between. The CDR3 sequence is CASSSPGANVLTF. As DNA, the CDR3 is TGTGCCAGCAGTTCCCCTGGGGCCAACGTCCTGACTTTC.

This chain connects TRBV6-5 to TRBJ1-2; TRBD1 agrees at 7 bases. CDR1 MNHEY and CDR2 SVGAGI come from the germline V gene. The CDR3 length is 15 residues. The ends lost 4 bases at V and 2 bases at J; junction bases unmatched: 7. The CDR3 spells CASSSQRGQNYGYTF. The DNA for the CDR3 is TGTGCCAGCAGTTCACAGAGGGGGCAGAACTATGGCTACACCTTC.

This sequence joins TRBV2 and TRBJ2-5; D might be TRBD1 (6 bases). Between the trimmed V and J ends, which lost 8 bases and 1 base, there was a span of 17 bases. Germline-derived CDR1 and CDR2 are SNHLY and FYNNEI. This CDR3 contains 15 residues. In DNA, the CDR3 is TGTGCCAGCGAAGGGGCGCAGGGGCCCCAAGAGACCCAGTACTTC. Translation gives CASEGAQGPQETQYF. The entire variable domain, with the rest obtained from reference TRBV2 and TRBJ2-5, is as follows: EPEVTQTPSHQVTQMGQEVILRCVPISNHLYFYWYRQILGQKVEFLVSFYNNEISEKSEIFDDQFSVERPDGSNFTLKIRSTKLEDSAMYFCASEGAQGPQETQYFGPGTRLLVL.

The chain uses TRBV25-1 and TRBJ1-1; 7 nucleotides match TRBD1. The CDR3 spans 14 residues. V was pared by 5 bases and J by 7 bases, with 10 bases of the junction left unmatched. Germline CDR1 and CDR2: MGHDK and SYGVNS. In DNA form, the CDR3 reads TGTGCCAGCAGTTCCGACAGGGAGAAGGTTGAAGCTTTCTTT. Protein: CASSSDREKVEAFF.

This clonotype has only a few counts. The gene calls are TRBV19 and TRBJ2-2; D might be TRBD1 (5 bases). Trimming left V 2 bases short and J 4 bases short, with 11 bases between. Germline CDR1 and CDR2: LNHDA and SQIVND (reference sequence). The CDR3 is made up of 15 amino acids. CDR3 residues: CASSIQGRGTGELFF. CDR3 nucleotides: TGTGCCAGTAGTATACAGGGAAGGGGCACCGGGGAGCTGTTTTTT.

This clonotype was counted between two and nine times. This chain joins TRBV5-6 and TRBJ2-1; 8 bases line up with TRBD1. The CDR3 runs to 17 residues. Germline CDR1 and CDR2: SGHDT and YYEEEE. V was pared by 4 bases and J by 7 bases, with 16 bases of the junction left unmatched. The CDR3 nucleotides read TGTGCCAGCAGCCGTGATTGGACAGGGAATTTTATTAATGAGCAGTTCTTC. It codes for CASSRDWTGNFINEQFF.

This clonotype showed up just a few times. The CDR3 region has the DNA TGTGCCAGCAGCCCCGCTAGCGGTTTAACCTACGAGCAGTACTTC. Amino acids: CASSPASGLTYEQYF. The chain joins TRBV7-8 to TRBJ2-7; TRBD2 agrees at 7 bases. CDR3 size: 15 residues. The J segment lost 2 bases and the V segment lost 5 bases, leaving 9 bases of the junction unmatched. From germline, CDR1 is SGHVS and CDR2 FQNEAQ. Complete variable domain (other parts from reference TRBV7-8 and TRBJ2-7): GAGVSQSPRYKVAKRGQDVALRCDPISGHVSLFWYQQALGQGPEFLTYFQNEAQLDKSGLPSDRFFAERPEGSVSTLKIQRTQQEDSAVYLCASSPASGLTYEQYFGPGTRLTVT.

This clonotype was observed a few times. The chain has TRBV3-1 and TRBJ1-1, with 8 bases identical to TRBD1. Germline-derived CDR1 and CDR2 are LGHDT and YNNKEL (reference sequence). V dropped 3 bases and J dropped 5; count of bases not matched to a gene: 11. The CDR3 spans 16 residues. The CDR3 protein is CASSQGTGERRTEAFF. Here the CDR3 DNA reads TGTGCCAGCAGCCAGGGGACAGGTGAACGAAGGACTGAAGCTTTCTTT.

The chain combines TRBV6-5 with TRBJ2-2; D gene ambiguous. CDR3 length: 15 residues. V gave up 0 bases and J gave up 5 bases, with 10 bases separating them. Germline CDR1 and CDR2: MNHEY and SVGAGI. The CDR3 region has the DNA TGTGCCAGCAGTTACTCGGACGGTGGGACCGGGGAGCTGTTTTTT. It specifies CASSYSDGGTGELFF.

The sample holds many counts of this clonotype. The V and J genes are TRBV20-1 and TRBJ2-3; TRBD1 is a possible D gene (5 bases). The V end was cut by 0 bases, the J end by 0 bases, with 10 bases between. Germline CDR1 is DFQATT and CDR2 is SNEGSKA (reference sequence). The CDR3 has 15 amino acids. CDR3 residues: CSARDLGASTDTQYF. CDR3 bases: TGCAGTGCTAGAGATCTAGGGGCAAGCACAGATACGCAGTATTTT.

This clonotype was recorded a few times. The chain employs TRBV4-1 and TRBJ2-7; 9 bases are a match to TRBD1. V lost 0 bases to trimming and J lost 3 bases; unmatched junction nucleotides: 15. Per the germline V gene, CDR1 is MGHRA and CDR2 is YSYEKL. CDR3 length equals 19 residues. CDR3 sequence (DNA): TGCGCCAGCAGCCAAGATGCCCCGCCAAGGACAGGGGTCTACTACGAGCAGTACGTC. Translation: CASSQDAPPRTGVYYEQYV.

At least ten counts were recorded for this clonotype. This chain links TRBV27 with TRBJ2-7, with a weak D call TRBD1 (6 bases). CDR3 length: 15 amino acids. The V end lost 2 bases, the J end lost 0 bases, and 11 bases lay between the germline ends. Germline V CDR1 and CDR2: MNHEY, SMNVEV (reference sequence). CDR3 amino acids: CASSLQGPYSYEQYF. DNA for the CDR3: TGTGCCAGCAGTTTACAGGGGCCTTACTCCTACGAGCAGTACTTC.

J is TRBJ2-5 and V is TRBV6-1; 11 positions match TRBD2. J was trimmed by 4 bases and V by 5 bases; bases with no gene match: 12. The CDR3 extends over 17 amino acids. CDR1 and CDR2 (germline): MNHNS, SASEGT. The CDR3 loop reads CASSQLLAGGPLETQYF. CDR3 coding DNA: TGTGCCAGCAGTCAACTGTTAGCGGGGGGGCCTTTAGAGACCCAGTACTTC.

This clonotype showed up just a few times. The chain recombines TRBV28 with TRBJ2-3; 9 bases line up with TRBD1. CDR1 and CDR2 (germline): MDHEN, SYDVKM. The junction had 10 bases not matched to a gene; V was cut back by 5 bases and J by 7 bases. This CDR3 contains 15 residues. CDR3 sequence: CASSEGQGPRNTQYF. The CDR3 nucleotides are TGTGCCAGCAGTGAGGGACAGGGCCCTAGGAATACGCAGTATTTT.

The gene calls are TRBV2 and TRBJ2-1; TRBD2 agrees at 9 bases. Trimming cost V 6 bases and J 2 bases; bases outside gene matches: 5. The CDR3 runs to 15 residues. Germline V gene sequence: CDR1 SNHLY, CDR2 FYNNEI. The CDR3 loop reads CASSGLATAYNEQFF. In nucleotides, the CDR3 is TGTGCCAGCAGCGGACTAGCGACGGCCTACAATGAGCAGTTCTTC.

The rearrangement links TRBV7-9 to TRBJ2-2, with 9 bases that match TRBD1. V trimming: 5 bases; J trimming: 7 bases; junction bases outside the gene matches: 5. This CDR3 is 14 amino acids long. Germline V gives CDR1 SEHNR, CDR2 FQNEAQ (reference sequence). The CDR3 here is CASSLRTGVGELFF. The CDR3 DNA reads as TGTGCCAGCAGCCTACGGACAGGGGTCGGGGAGCTGTTTTTT.

This clonotype was picked up a small number of times. V and J are TRBV15 and TRBJ2-3; tentative D call: TRBD1 (5 bases). V lost 3 bases to trimming and J lost 3 bases, with 10 bases between them. CDR1 is LNHNV and CDR2 is YYDKDF in the germline V gene (reference sequence). The CDR3 totals 14 residues. CDR3 region: CATSSTGGTDTQYF. Written as DNA, the CDR3 is TGTGCCACCAGCAGTACAGGTGGTACAGATACGCAGTATTTT.

The sample holds a few counts of this clonotype. The J gene is TRBJ1-3, the V gene TRBV6-1; D gene uncertain. The V gene lost 7 bases and the J gene lost 0 bases, with 16 bases spanning the gap. This CDR3 is built from 16 residues. The germline V gene encodes CDR1 MNHNS and CDR2 SASEGT. DNA for the CDR3: TGTGCCAGCACCCGAAGAGGACTGAACTCTGGAAACACCATATATTTT. Protein: CASTRRGLNSGNTIYF.

This clonotype has just a few counts. The chain recombines TRBV7-6 with TRBJ2-1; tentatively, D is TRBD2 (5 bases). Germline V CDR1 and CDR2: SGHVS, FNYEAQ. This CDR3 is 15 amino acids long. V lost 5 bases and J lost 4, with 15 bases in between. CDR3 sequence: CASSPQPGLYNEQFF. DNA for the CDR3: TGTGCCAGCAGCCCCCAGCCGGGGTTATACAATGAGCAGTTCTTC. The variable domain in full, with the rest retrieved from reference TRBV7-6 and TRBJ2-1, is GAGVSQSPRYKVTKRGQDVALRCDPISGHVSLYWYRQALGQGPEFLTYFNYEAQQDKSGLPNDRFSAERPEGSISTLTIQRTEQRDSAMYRCASSPQPGLYNEQFFGPGTRLTVL.

In this sample, this clonotype turned up a few times. The chain carries TRBV18 and TRBJ1-1, with a possible D match to TRBD1 (5 bases). The V gene lost 4 bases and the J gene lost 1 base, with 16 bases spanning the gap. Germline CDR1 reads KGHSH; CDR2 reads LQKENI. The CDR3 loop spans 16 amino acids. The CDR3 DNA reads as TGTGCCAGCTCACTCCCCGGGGAGGGACCGAACACTGAAGCTTTCTTT. Amino acid sequence: CASSLPGEGPNTEAFF.

A few counts support this clonotype. The chain combines TRBV10-3 with TRBJ2-5, with a possible D match to TRBD1 (5 bases). CDR1 is ENHRY, CDR2 SYGVKD, per germline. This CDR3 comprises 16 residues. V was trimmed by 10 bases and J by 7 bases, leaving 28 bases between them. The CDR3 coding sequence is TGTGCCACAAGGGGCAATCTGGCGGATCTTCAGATGACCCAGTACTTC. Translating gives CATRGNLADLQMTQYF.

Only a few counts were recorded for this clonotype. This chain uses TRBV12-3 or TRBV12-4 with TRBJ1-5; tentative D call: TRBD1 (5 bases). The ends were cut back, 7 bases at V and 5 bases at J, with 18 bases in the middle. The length of the CDR3 is 15 residues. The CDR3 DNA reads TGTGCCAGCAACGTCCGGGGCCCCAGGGATCAGCCCCAGCATTTT. This translates into CASNVRGPRDQPQHF.

DNA of the CDR3: TGTGCCAGCACCCCCGCGGGAGTCATTGCCGAGCAGTACTTC. Amino acids: CASTPAGVIAEQYF. The chain recombines TRBV28 with TRBJ2-7, with 7 nucleotides matching TRBD2. The CDR3 sequence is 14 residues long. J was trimmed by 6 bases and V by 7 bases; bases with no gene match: 12. Germline V gene sequence: CDR1 MDHEN, CDR2 SYDVKM.